Listed below are T cell receptor beta chains from one sample, sequenced in a study of beta chain features in type 1 diabetes. Method: immunoSEQ multiplex PCR; TCRdb's copy keeps in-frame clones and lacks some. The data contain hundreds of thousands of clones, 17% of them singletons. The sequencing input was naive CD4+ T cells from blood. These receptors all come from a woman under 30 in good health. CDR3s include the opening cysteine and the closing phenylalanine or tryptophan. Each record gives: J gene, D gene, V gene, clone size, CDR3 protein, CDR3 DNA. A D gene is named only where the DNA matches it firmly. The size entry is marked missing in some rows and otherwise reads once, few, many or a size class.

j_gene: TRBJ2-1
d_gene: .
v_gene: TRBV11-2
abundance: few
CDR3aa: CASSLSINNEQFF
CDR3nt: TGTGCCAGCAGCTTATCCATAAACAATGAGCAGTTCTTC

j_gene: TRBJ2-7
d_gene: TRBD1
v_gene: TRBV10-3
abundance: .
CDR3aa: CAIRDSGTATYEQYF
CDR3nt: TGTGCCATCAGGGACTCCGGGACAGCCACCTACGAGCAGTACTTC

j_gene: TRBJ2-7
d_gene: .
v_gene: TRBV4-3
abundance: .
CDR3aa: CASSQGTTYEQYF
CDR3nt: TGCGCCAGCAGCCAAGGGACTACCTACGAGCAGTACTTC

j_gene: TRBJ1-4
d_gene: TRBD1
v_gene: TRBV4-3
abundance: few
CDR3aa: CASSQRTGGFEKLFF
CDR3nt: TGCGCCAGCAGCCAGCGGACAGGGGGCTTTGAAAAACTGTTTTTT

j_gene: TRBJ2-5
d_gene: TRBD2
v_gene: TRBV7-3
abundance: .
CDR3aa: CASSLTAGGQETQYF
CDR3nt: TGTGCCAGCAGCTTAACCGCGGGAGGGCAAGAGACCCAGTACTTC

j_gene: TRBJ1-5
d_gene: .
v_gene: TRBV7-2
abundance: .
CDR3aa: CASSLTQYQPQHF
CDR3nt: TGTGCCAGCAGCTTGACTCAGTATCAGCCCCAGCATTTT

j_gene: TRBJ2-1
d_gene: TRBD2
v_gene: TRBV19
abundance: .
CDR3aa: CASSIGTSGSSHNEQFF
CDR3nt: TGTGCCAGTAGTATTGGGACTAGCGGGAGTTCCCACAATGAGCAGTTCTTC

j_gene: TRBJ1-5
d_gene: .
v_gene: TRBV5-6
abundance: few
CDR3aa: CASSLGAGNQPQHF
CDR3nt: TGTGCCAGCAGCCTGGGGGCAGGGAACCAGCCCCAGCATTTT

j_gene: TRBJ2-1
d_gene: TRBD1
v_gene: TRBV6-5
abundance: few
CDR3aa: CASSYSRDSGNEQFF
CDR3nt: TGTGCCAGCAGTTACTCCCGGGACAGCGGCAATGAGCAGTTCTTC

j_gene: TRBJ2-3
d_gene: TRBD2
v_gene: TRBV27
abundance: few
CDR3aa: CASSVGGGDTQYF
CDR3nt: TGTGCCAGCTCGGTGGGGGGAGGGGATACGCAGTATTTT

j_gene: TRBJ2-7
d_gene: .
v_gene: TRBV5-4
abundance: .
CDR3aa: CASSVLTGGYEQYF
CDR3nt: TGTGCCAGCAGCGTACTGACAGGAGGCTACGAGCAGTACTTC

j_gene: TRBJ2-3
d_gene: TRBD2
v_gene: TRBV5-4
abundance: .
CDR3aa: CASSVGLAGEVDTQYF
CDR3nt: TGTGCCAGCAGCGTGGGACTAGCGGGAGAAGTAGATACGCAGTATTTT

j_gene: TRBJ2-1
d_gene: .
v_gene: TRBV21-1
abundance: few
CDR3aa: CASSTTSFDPGKGHNEQFF
CDR3nt: TGTGCCAGCAGCACGACAAGTTTCGATCCGGGGAAGGGGCACAATGAGCAGTTCTTC

j_gene: TRBJ2-1
d_gene: .
v_gene: TRBV7-2
abundance: .
CDR3aa: CASSLDFYNEQFF
CDR3nt: TGTGCCAGCAGCTTAGATTTCTACAATGAGCAGTTCTTC

j_gene: TRBJ2-1
d_gene: .
v_gene: TRBV29-1
abundance: .
CDR3aa: CSTRRGVEQFF
CDR3nt: TGCAGCACCCGAAGGGGTGTTGAGCAGTTCTTC

j_gene: TRBJ1-5
d_gene: TRBD1
v_gene: TRBV28
abundance: .
CDR3aa: CASRSPLNLKKDRAGQPQHF
CDR3nt: TGTGCCAGCAGATCCCCGTTGAACTTAAAGAAAGACAGGGCGGGACAGCCCCAGCATTTT

j_gene: TRBJ2-1
d_gene: .
v_gene: TRBV29-1
abundance: .
CDR3aa: CSVEVSPPPRQFF
CDR3nt: TGCAGCGTTGAAGTATCTCCCCCGCCGAGGCAGTTCTTC

j_gene: TRBJ2-5
d_gene: TRBD1
v_gene: TRBV7-2
abundance: .
CDR3aa: CASSLDRQETQYF
CDR3nt: TGTGCCAGCAGCCTGGACAGGCAAGAGACCCAGTACTTC

j_gene: TRBJ2-5
d_gene: .
v_gene: TRBV7-2
abundance: few
CDR3aa: CASSLDQGTQYF
CDR3nt: TGTGCCAGCAGCTTAGATCAGGGGACCCAGTACTTC

j_gene: TRBJ1-5
d_gene: TRBD1
v_gene: TRBV7-9
abundance: few
CDR3aa: CATGDSGFQPQHF
CDR3nt: TGTGCCACGGGGGACAGCGGCTTTCAGCCCCAGCATTTT

j_gene: TRBJ2-3
d_gene: TRBD2
v_gene: TRBV4-1
abundance: few
CDR3aa: CASSQTGLAGGTDTQYF
CDR3nt: TGCGCCAGCAGCCAGACCGGACTAGCGGGAGGCACAGATACGCAGTATTTT

j_gene: TRBJ2-1
d_gene: .
v_gene: TRBV19
abundance: few
CDR3aa: CASSIGGANEQFF
CDR3nt: TGTGCCAGTAGTATCGGAGGGGCCAATGAGCAGTTCTTC

j_gene: TRBJ2-2
d_gene: .
v_gene: TRBV19
abundance: few
CDR3aa: CASSIPLPNTGELFF
CDR3nt: TGTGCCAGTAGTATTCCCCTACCGAACACCGGGGAGCTGTTTTTT

j_gene: TRBJ1-2
d_gene: .
v_gene: TRBV4-2
abundance: few
CDR3aa: CASSQDQPNGYTF
CDR3nt: TGTGCCAGCAGCCAAGATCAACCGAATGGCTACACCTTC

j_gene: TRBJ2-5
d_gene: TRBD2
v_gene: TRBV28
abundance: few
CDR3aa: CASSLLALAEETQYF
CDR3nt: TGTGCCAGCAGTTTATTGGCACTAGCGGAAGAGACCCAGTACTTC

j_gene: TRBJ2-3
d_gene: TRBD1
v_gene: TRBV28
abundance: .
CDR3aa: CASSSGQGAPTDTQYF
CDR3nt: TGTGCCAGCAGTTCGGGACAGGGGGCCCCCACAGATACGCAGTATTTT

j_gene: TRBJ2-7
d_gene: .
v_gene: TRBV10-3
abundance: .
CDR3aa: CAISQTPYEQYF
CDR3nt: TGTGCCATCAGCCAGACCCCCTACGAGCAGTACTTC

j_gene: TRBJ2-7
d_gene: .
v_gene: TRBV7-8
abundance: .
CDR3aa: CASSQGGTFPYEQYF
CDR3nt: TGTGCCAGCAGCCAGGGGGGTACTTTTCCCTACGAGCAGTACTTC

j_gene: TRBJ2-1
d_gene: TRBD2
v_gene: TRBV7-2
abundance: .
CDR3aa: CASSLVTSGSPLHNEQFF
CDR3nt: TGTGCCAGCAGCTTAGTTACTAGCGGGAGTCCACTACACAATGAGCAGTTCTTC

j_gene: TRBJ2-7
d_gene: TRBD2
v_gene: TRBV7-9
abundance: few
CDR3aa: CASSPGTSSYEQYF
CDR3nt: TGTGCCAGCAGCCCGGGGACTAGCTCCTACGAGCAGTACTTC

j_gene: TRBJ2-1
d_gene: TRBD1
v_gene: TRBV27
abundance: .
CDR3aa: CASSFLDRNNEQFF
CDR3nt: TGTGCCAGCAGTTTTTTGGACAGGAACAATGAGCAGTTCTTC

j_gene: TRBJ1-1
d_gene: .
v_gene: TRBV14
abundance: few
CDR3aa: CASSQGTVEAFF
CDR3nt: TGTGCCAGCAGCCAAGGTACAGTCGAAGCTTTCTTT

j_gene: TRBJ1-2
d_gene: TRBD1
v_gene: TRBV18
abundance: .
CDR3aa: CASSGQGQYGYTF
CDR3nt: TGTGCCAGCTCAGGACAGGGGCAGTATGGCTACACCTTC

j_gene: TRBJ2-3
d_gene: .
v_gene: TRBV5-1
abundance: few
CDR3aa: CASRLGPIRGTDTQYF
CDR3nt: TGCGCCAGCAGACTAGGCCCGATCAGGGGCACAGATACGCAGTATTTT

j_gene: TRBJ2-3
d_gene: TRBD2
v_gene: TRBV28
abundance: few
CDR3aa: CASSFRLAESTDTQYF
CDR3nt: TGTGCCAGCAGTTTTCGGCTAGCGGAAAGCACAGATACGCAGTATTTT

j_gene: TRBJ2-2
d_gene: .
v_gene: TRBV2
abundance: few
CDR3aa: CASSRGAGELFF
CDR3nt: TGTGCCAGCAGTAGGGGAGCCGGGGAGCTGTTTTTT

j_gene: TRBJ2-7
d_gene: .
v_gene: TRBV18
abundance: once
CDR3aa: CASSPLGGPYEQYF
CDR3nt: TGTGCCAGCTCACCCTTGGGGGGCCCCTACGAGCAGTACTTC

j_gene: TRBJ2-5
d_gene: .
v_gene: TRBV7-9
abundance: few
CDR3aa: CASSNQEEQYF
CDR3nt: TGTGCCAGCAGTAATCAGGAGGAGCAGTACTTC

j_gene: TRBJ1-5
d_gene: .
v_gene: TRBV2
abundance: .
CDR3aa: CASSAHPQPQHF
CDR3nt: TGTGCCAGCAGTGCCCATCCTCAGCCCCAGCATTTT

j_gene: TRBJ1-5
d_gene: .
v_gene: TRBV18
abundance: few
CDR3aa: CASSPPGNQPQHF
CDR3nt: TGTGCCAGCTCACCACCCGGTAATCAGCCCCAGCATTTT

j_gene: TRBJ2-5
d_gene: .
v_gene: TRBV5-1
abundance: .
CDR3aa: CASSLAGETQYF
CDR3nt: TGCGCCAGCAGCTTGGCGGGAGAGACCCAGTACTTC

j_gene: TRBJ2-1
d_gene: TRBD2
v_gene: TRBV7-2
abundance: .
CDR3aa: CASSFGVGAGINYNEQFF
CDR3nt: TGTGCCAGCAGCTTCGGGGTTGGAGCGGGAATAAATTACAATGAGCAGTTCTTC

j_gene: TRBJ2-4
d_gene: TRBD1
v_gene: TRBV4-3
abundance: few
CDR3aa: CASSQQDRGANIQYF
CDR3nt: TGCGCCAGCAGCCAACAAGACAGGGGCGCAAACATTCAGTACTTC

j_gene: TRBJ2-5
d_gene: TRBD2
v_gene: TRBV25-1
abundance: .
CDR3aa: CASSVGLEFFETQYF
CDR3nt: TGTGCCAGCAGTGTGGGACTAGAATTTTTCGAGACCCAGTACTTC

j_gene: TRBJ2-5
d_gene: .
v_gene: TRBV7-9
abundance: once
CDR3aa: CASTFFAGETQYF
CDR3nt: TGTGCCAGCACCTTTTTTGCGGGAGAGACCCAGTACTTC

j_gene: TRBJ2-7
d_gene: .
v_gene: TRBV5-4
abundance: few
CDR3aa: CASSADSYEQYF
CDR3nt: TGTGCCAGCAGCGCGGACAGCTACGAGCAGTACTTC

j_gene: TRBJ2-2
d_gene: .
v_gene: TRBV7-3
abundance: .
CDR3aa: CASSLIPYTGELFF
CDR3nt: TGTGCCAGCAGCTTAATACCCTACACCGGGGAGCTGTTTTTT

j_gene: TRBJ2-3
d_gene: TRBD2
v_gene: TRBV7-3
abundance: few
CDR3aa: CASSLTSASGKRHTDTQYF
CDR3nt: TGTGCCAGCAGCTTAACCTCTGCTAGCGGGAAGAGACACACAGATACGCAGTATTTT

j_gene: TRBJ1-2
d_gene: .
v_gene: TRBV2
abundance: few
CDR3aa: CASSEQNYGYTF
CDR3nt: TGTGCCAGCAGTGAACAGAACTATGGCTACACCTTC

j_gene: TRBJ2-7
d_gene: .
v_gene: TRBV18
abundance: once
CDR3aa: CASSDGTRYEQYF
CDR3nt: TGTGCCAGCTCGGACGGGACTCGCTACGAGCAGTACTTC

j_gene: TRBJ1-4
d_gene: TRBD1
v_gene: TRBV4-3
abundance: few
CDR3aa: CASSQEAGTGQEKLFF
CDR3nt: TGCGCCAGCAGCCAAGAGGCCGGGACAGGGCAGGAAAAACTGTTTTTT

j_gene: TRBJ2-5
d_gene: TRBD1
v_gene: TRBV18
abundance: .
CDR3aa: CASSPSGGETQYF
CDR3nt: TGTGCCAGCTCACCTTCAGGGGGAGAGACCCAGTACTTC

j_gene: TRBJ1-2
d_gene: .
v_gene: TRBV11-2
abundance: .
CDR3aa: CASSLRQRQHGYTF
CDR3nt: TGTGCCAGCAGCTTACGACAGAGACAGCATGGCTACACCTTC

j_gene: TRBJ2-1
d_gene: TRBD2
v_gene: TRBV9
abundance: few
CDR3aa: CASSSSGSVSEQFF
CDR3nt: TGTGCCAGCAGCTCTAGCGGGAGTGTATCTGAGCAGTTCTTC

j_gene: TRBJ1-1
d_gene: .
v_gene: TRBV4-3
abundance: .
CDR3aa: CASSRGGGPLNTEAFF
CDR3nt: TGCGCCAGCAGCCGCGGAGGGGGGCCCTTGAACACTGAAGCTTTCTTT